These 14 T cell receptor beta chains were sequenced from one sample in a study of response to subunit inactivated influenza vaccine. TCRdb re-derived calls from the RT-PCR reads in MiXCR, one entry per CDR3 protein. The sample holds over 300,000 distinct CDR3 sequences; 21% are singletons and the top ten take approximately 10%. The starting material was PBMCs from blood, obtained less than 22 months after vaccination. The receptors were sampled from a man aged 50-75 years who received an inactivated influenza vaccine.

The table lists this clonotype with a few counts. The chain uses TRBV4-3 and TRBJ1-5, with a possible D match to TRBD1 (5 bases). Germline loops: CDR1 LGHNA, CDR2 YSLEER. CDR3 length: 14 amino acids. The germline V and J ends were trimmed by 0 bases and 4 bases, with 7 bases remaining between them. The CDR3 DNA reads as TGCGCCAGCAGCCAAGATTACAGGAATCAGCCCCAGCATTTT. Its translation: CASSQDYRNQPQHF.

The chain employs TRBV5-4 and TRBJ1-2; 10 nucleotides line up with TRBD1. CDR1 and CDR2 from the germline V gene are SGHNT and YYREEE (reference sequence). V shed 4 bases and J 8 bases; nucleotides not matched to a gene: 8. The CDR3 covers 14 residues. CDR3 loop: CASSPKGQGLGYTF. The CDR3 DNA reads as TGTGCCAGCAGCCCCAAGGGACAGGGGCTAGGCTACACCTTC.

This clonotype showed up many times. The chain recombines TRBV29-1 with TRBJ1-1; a weak D match, TRBD1 (6 bases). Germline CDR1 reads SQVTM; CDR2 reads ANQGSEA. V lost 2 bases and J 5 bases, leaving 9 bases between the germline ends. There are 12 residues in the CDR3. The CDR3 loop is CSVEWGATEAFF. CDR3 nucleotides: TGCAGCGTTGAATGGGGGGCTACTGAAGCTTTCTTT.

CDR3 sequence: CASRPRFYGYTF. CDR3 coding DNA: TGTGCCAGCAGGCCGCGGTTCTATGGCTACACCTTC. This sequence joins TRBV6-6 and TRBJ1-2; D not certain. The germline V gene encodes CDR1 MNHNY and CDR2 SVGAGI (reference sequence). The length of the CDR3 is 12 residues. Trimming removed 6 bases at V and 4 bases at J, with 9 bases between.

Only a few counts were recorded for this clonotype. J is TRBJ2-7 and V is TRBV24-1; no definite D call. This CDR3 is built from 12 residues. Germline V gene sequence: CDR1 KGHDR, CDR2 SFDVKD. Trimming stripped 0 bases from V and 9 bases from J, with 8 bases between. CDR3 in DNA: TGTGCCACCAGTGATTTGCTAAGCCGGCAGTACTTC. It encodes CATSDLLSRQYF.

The sample holds a few counts of this clonotype. V is TRBV6-4 and J is TRBJ1-1; D gene ambiguous. The CDR3 consists of 13 residues. The V gene lost 7 bases and the J gene lost 6 bases, with 15 bases spanning the gap. Germline V gene lookup returns CDR1 MRHNA and CDR2 SNTAGT. The CDR3 sequence is CASKDFEGAEAFF. The CDR3 DNA reads TGTGCCAGCAAGGACTTCGAGGGCGCTGAAGCTTTCTTT.

The CDR3: CASRTGTGNEKLFF. The CDR3 DNA reads TGTGCCAGCAGGACCGGGACAGGGAACGAAAAACTGTTTTTT. The V call is TRBV12-3 or TRBV12-4, the J call TRBJ1-4; TRBD1 aligns across 9 bases. The CDR3 length is 14 residues. J was trimmed by 8 bases and V by 6 bases; bases with no gene match: 7.

The chain combines TRBV28 with TRBJ1-4; tentative D call: TRBD1 (5 bases). CDR1 MDHEN and CDR2 SYDVKM come from the germline V gene. The CDR3 runs 12 residues. The V end lost 7 bases, the J end lost 4 bases, and 7 bases lay between the germline ends. CDR3 in amino acids: CASNRINEKLFF. DNA for the CDR3: TGTGCCAGCAACAGGATTAATGAAAAACTGTTTTTT.

This clonotype has a handful of counts. Germline is not matched at one junction end, which may reflect a read error. J is TRBJ2-1 and V is TRBV6-5; 10 nucleotides align to TRBD2. Per germline, CDR1 MNHEY and CDR2 SVGAGI. This CDR3 is built from 16 residues. Written as DNA, the CDR3 is TGTGCCAGCAGCTACTACTCTAGCGGGAGAAACAATGAGCAGTTCTTC. Amino acid sequence: CASSYYSSGRNNEQFF.

The chain couples TRBV5-1 to TRBJ2-7; TRBD1 is a possible D gene (6 bases). Germline CDR1 SGHRS, CDR2 YFSETQ. This CDR3 has 13 residues. Trimming took off 5 bases at V and 0 bases at J, with 9 bases between the two ends. This chain's CDR3 is CASSRDNSYEQYF. The CDR3 nucleotides are TGCGCCAGCAGTCGGGACAACTCCTACGAGCAGTACTTC.

This clonotype was counted a few times. This chain connects TRBV12-3 or TRBV12-4 to TRBJ2-4; TRBD2 aligns across 9 bases. Trimming cost V 6 bases and J 7 bases; bases outside gene matches: 7. This CDR3 is 14 amino acids long. Written as DNA, the CDR3 is TGTGCCAGCAGCCTAGCGGGGCCAAAGAACATTCAGTACTTC. Residues: CASSLAGPKNIQYF.

This clonotype was seen repeatedly, ten times or more. This chain joins TRBV29-1 and TRBJ1-2; unclear D gene. CDR3 size: 12 residues. Between the trimmed V and J ends, which lost 0 bases and 4 bases, there was a span of 6 bases. Germline V lookup: CDR1 SQVTM, CDR2 ANQGSEA. The CDR3: CSVEDLSYGYTF. CDR3 nucleotides: TGCAGCGTTGAAGATCTGAGCTATGGCTACACCTTC. Full variable domain (rest looked up from reference TRBV29-1 and TRBJ1-2): SAVISQKPSRDICQRGTSLTIQCQVDSQVTMMFWYRQQPGQSLTLIATANQGSEATYESGFVIDKFPISRPNLTFSTLTVSNMSPEDSSIYLCSVEDLSYGYTFGSGTRLTVV.

The chain is built from TRBV5-1 and TRBJ2-1; no clear D. The V end lost 2 bases, the J end lost 5 bases, and 8 bases lay between the germline ends. The CDR3 is 13 amino acids. Germline CDR1 is SGHRS and CDR2 is YFSETQ. CDR3 coding DNA: TGCGCCAGCAGCTTTGACGGAGACAATGAGCAGTTCTTC. This translates into CASSFDGDNEQFF.

This clonotype was detected a few times. Here the CDR3 reads CASSYGTASNQPQHF. CDR3 DNA: TGTGCCAGCAGCTACGGGACAGCTAGCAATCAGCCCCAGCATTTT. This chain links TRBV7-8 with TRBJ1-5, with 7 bases lining up with TRBD1. The V and J ends lost 4 bases and 0 bases, in that order; junction bases with no gene match: 3. CDR1 and CDR2 (germline): SGHVS, FQNEAQ. The CDR3 length is 15 residues.